This T cell receptor (beta chain) was captured by sequencing in a study of cytomegalovirus exposure and HLA in healthy donors. Study at large: Among about 190 million T cells, an earlier analysis found approximately 110 million unique TCR beta sequences. Findings of the study overall: About 87% or about 30% of the time was how often most TCR beta V segments were productive, according to an earlier analysis. As a later analysis revealed, the rate of TCR association differed by HLA locus, with DRB1 most and HLA-C fewest. An analysis that was carried out later associated approximately 17,000 TCR beta sequences with HLA alleles at 0.05 false discovery rate.

This PCR relied on a set of 60 Vbeta primers and 13 Jbeta primers. Produced via immunoSEQ multiplex PCR; TCRdb's table is partial and in-frame only. The profile shows 180,000 or so clones, over 75% of them singletons. Details on this clone: Its antigen remains unknown.

The CDR3 extends over 14 amino acids. V lost 1 base and J lost 1, with 8 bases in between. Germline loops: CDR1 LNHDA, CDR2 SQIVND (reference sequence). The chain carries TRBV19 and TRBJ2-7, with no clear D. The clonotype was recovered from a young man in good health and CMV-seropositive. The sequencing input was PBMCs. CDR3 protein: CASSIAGTSYEQYF. CDR3 sequence (DNA): TGTGCCAGTAGTATAGCGGGTACGTCCTACGAGCAGTACTTC. Supplemented by reference TRBV19 and TRBJ2-7, the full variable domain reads DGGITQSPKYLFRKEGQNVTLSCEQNLNHDAMYWYRQDPGQGLRLIYYSQIVNDFQKGDIAEGYSVSREKKESFPLTVTSAQKNPTAFYLCASSIAGTSYEQYFGPGTRLTVT.